This T cell receptor (beta chain) is from a study of blood T cell repertoires in COVID-19. Study information: COVID-19 samples from acute and convalescent phases originated in the United States, Italy and Spain. In each case, the material was cDNA or gDNA derived from T cells, B-cell-depleted T cells, or PBMCs.

Authors' analysis steps: Counts of nucleated cells, estimated from reference gene primer amplification, were obtained. TCRdb keeps only in-frame clones here, not all; method: immunoSEQ multiplex PCR. The DNA gave D and trimming, while V, J and clone size come from that table. The table records about 55,000 clones, roughly 85% of them present only once. V shed 5 bases and J 0 bases; nucleotides not matched to a gene: 12. From germline, CDR1 is MDHEN and CDR2 SYDVKM. This CDR3 has 17 amino acids. This clonotype was obtained from a human donor in a cohort sampled during active COVID-19. The chain links TRBV28 to TRBJ2-7; 8 nucleotides align to TRBD1. The sample taken for sequencing was peripheral blood. The CDR3 loop reads CASSQTRTGRLSYEQYF. Written as DNA, the CDR3 is TGTGCCAGCAGTCAAACAAGGACAGGGCGCCTCTCCTACGAGCAGTACTTC.